What follows are 20 T cell receptor beta chains derived from one specimen sequenced in a study of response to subunit inactivated influenza vaccine. Using its own MiXCR run on the RT-PCR reads, TCRdb lists one record per CDR3 protein. The sample lists more than 450,000 distinct CDR3 sequences; around 11% were seen once. This sample comprised PBMCs from blood, obtained on the day of vaccination. The receptors come from a man over 45 who received an inactivated influenza vaccine.

The rearrangement links TRBV20-1 to TRBJ2-2; 7 bases agree with TRBD1. This CDR3 has 15 residues. J lost 5 bases, V lost 3 bases, and 9 bases had no gene match. In germline, CDR1 is DFQATT, CDR2 SNEGSKA (reference sequence). The chain's CDR3 is CSASRQGGGTGELFF. DNA of the CDR3: TGCAGTGCTAGTCGACAGGGTGGAGGTACCGGGGAGCTGTTTTTT.

V and J are TRBV7-9 and TRBJ2-2; D gene ambiguous. The germline V and J ends were trimmed by 4 bases and 4 bases, with 19 bases remaining between them. CDR3 size: 17 residues. From germline, CDR1 is SEHNR and CDR2 FQNEAQ (reference sequence). This chain's CDR3 is CASSSPTGGLGTGELFF. The CDR3 DNA reads as TGTGCCAGCAGCTCCCCCACGGGTGGGCTTGGCACCGGGGAGCTGTTTTTT.

This clonotype was counted between two and nine times. This rearrangement joins TRBV11-2 to TRBJ2-2, with D unresolved. From germline, CDR1 is SGHAT and CDR2 FQNNGV. The germline V and J ends were trimmed by 5 bases and 2 bases, with 30 bases remaining between them. The CDR3 has 21 amino acids. The CDR3 spells CASSSGVFGRIKIINTGELFF. The CDR3 DNA reads as TGTGCCAGCAGCAGTGGGGTGTTCGGCAGAATAAAAATAATCAACACCGGGGAGCTGTTTTTT.

A remark on this clonotype: At one boundary the junction diverges from the germline segment, which might be a read error. J is TRBJ2-1 and V is TRBV24-1; 9 nucleotides line up with TRBD1. The CDR3 has 15 residues. Per germline, CDR1 KGHDR and CDR2 SFDVKD. CDR3 protein: CATSDPRDRVNEQFF. DNA for the CDR3: TGTGCCACTAGTGATCCCCGGGACAGGGTAAATGAGCAGTTCTTC.

The sample holds a few counts of this clonotype. V gene TRBV29-1 combines with J gene TRBJ1-1; D may be TRBD1 (5 bases). The CDR3 is 11 residues long. From germline, CDR1 is SQVTM and CDR2 ANQGSEA. V lost 3 bases to trimming and J lost 10 bases, with 12 bases between them. CDR3 nucleotides: TGCAGCGTTGAGACCGGGGGGGGAGCTTTCTTT. Its translation is CSVETGGGAFF.

The chain has TRBV19 and TRBJ2-1; 8 bases map to TRBD2. The CDR3 runs to 15 residues. CDR1 is LNHDA and CDR2 is SQIVND in the germline V gene (reference sequence). Trimming removed 4 bases from V and 6 bases from J; junction bases left unmatched: 8. CDR3 sequence reads: CASSTRGGLVNEQFF. The DNA of the CDR3 is TGTGCCAGTAGTACACGGGGGGGTTTAGTCAATGAGCAGTTCTTC. The full variable domain, in which reference TRBV19 and TRBJ2-1 provide the parts outside the CDR3, is DGGITQSPKYLFRKEGQNVTLSCEQNLNHDAMYWYRQDPGQGLRLIYYSQIVNDFQKGDIAEGYSVSREKKESFPLTVTSAQKNPTAFYLCASSTRGGLVNEQFFGPGTRLTVL.

This clonotype was recorded many times. The V gene is TRBV5-1, the J gene TRBJ2-7; TRBD1 is a possible D gene (6 bases). This CDR3 is 14 amino acids long. Germline V gene data show CDR1 as SGHRS and CDR2 as YFSETQ. Deletions cut 1 base from V and 2 bases from J, with 10 bases between. CDR3 DNA: TGCGCCAGCAGCTTGTCGGGACAAACCTACGAGCAGTACTTC. This gives the protein CASSLSGQTYEQYF. Filled out from reference TRBV5-1 and TRBJ2-7, the complete variable domain reads KAGVTQTPRYLIKTRGQQVTLSCSPISGHRSVSWYQQTPGQGLQFLFEYFSETQRNKGNFPGRFSGRQFSNSRSEMNVSTLELGDSALYLCASSLSGQTYEQYFGPGTRLTVT.

The CDR3, as DNA: TGTGCCAGCAGACCACCAGGGACAGGGGGCTACGAGCAGTACTTC. As protein: CASRPPGTGGYEQYF. V usage is TRBV27 and J usage is TRBJ2-7; 11 bases align to TRBD1. Germline V lookup: CDR1 MNHEY, CDR2 SMNVEV (reference sequence). J lost 3 bases, V lost 6 bases, and 7 bases had no gene match. This CDR3 spans 15 amino acids.

As concerns this clonotype: The junction does not match germline at one end; this may be a read error. This chain joins TRBV7-2 and TRBJ2-5; 10 positions agree with TRBD1. CDR1 is SGHTA, CDR2 FQGNSA, per germline. The CDR3 covers 14 residues. This CDR3 is CASSLGQGMEIQYF. DNA of the CDR3: TGTGCCAGCAGCTTGGGACAGGGGATGGAGATCCAGTACTTC.

This clonotype was picked up one time. The V and J genes are TRBV29-1 and TRBJ1-4, with no clear D. This CDR3 is built from 11 residues. CDR1 is SQVTM and CDR2 is ANQGSEA in the germline V gene. Trimming shortened V by 5 bases and J by 8 bases, and 9 bases separated the two germline ends. For the CDR3, the DNA is TGCAGCGTTCTGGTTGGGGAAAAACTGTTTTTT. Translated: CSVLVGEKLFF.

In its sample, this clonotype was seen many times. The chain uses TRBV19 and TRBJ1-3; D not certain. Germline CDR1 and CDR2: LNHDA and SQIVND (reference sequence). The CDR3 loop spans 11 amino acids. V dropped 5 bases and J dropped 6 bases, with 5 bases sitting between them. The CDR3 coding sequence is TGTGCCAGTAGTGGCGTAAACACCATATATTTT. Amino acids: CASSGVNTIYF.

V gene TRBV4-3 combines with J gene TRBJ2-7; D is tentatively TRBD1 or TRBD2 (6 bases each). The CDR3 totals 15 residues. Germline CDR1 and CDR2: LGHNA and YSLEER. V was shortened by 0 bases and J by 7 bases, with 16 bases between the two germline ends. The CDR3 DNA is TGCGCCAGCAGCCAAGAAGTTGCGACTAGGGGGGAGCAGTACTTC. Amino acids: CASSQEVATRGEQYF.

J is TRBJ2-7 and V is TRBV15; TRBD1 might be the D (5 bases). Trimming took off 1 base at V and 2 bases at J, with 15 bases between the two ends. In germline, CDR1 is LNHNV, CDR2 YYDKDF (reference sequence). This CDR3 contains 16 residues. CDR3 sequence (DNA): TGTGCCACCAGCAGAGGTTGGGGCGGCCGCACCTACGAGCAGTACTTC. It translates to CATSRGWGGRTYEQYF.

This clonotype was picked up a small number of times. This chain connects TRBV20-1 to TRBJ2-7; 8 bases align to TRBD1. CDR1 is DFQATT and CDR2 is SNEGSKA in the germline V gene (reference sequence). CDR3 length: 14 residues. The V segment lost 5 bases and the J segment 1 base; nucleotides outside the gene matches: 7. The CDR3 sequence: CSASDQGASYEQYF. CDR3 in DNA: TGCAGTGCTTCCGACCAGGGGGCATCCTACGAGCAGTACTTC.

The rearrangement links TRBV20-1 to TRBJ2-1; D unclear. The CDR3 covers 12 residues. V lost 1 base and J 8 bases, leaving 9 bases between the germline ends. The germline CDR1 and CDR2 sequences are DFQATT and SNEGSKA (reference sequence). This chain's CDR3 is CSARVPGHEQFF. The CDR3 DNA reads as TGCAGTGCTAGAGTCCCCGGGCATGAGCAGTTCTTC.

The chain links TRBV5-5 to TRBJ1-5; weak D call: TRBD1 (5 bases). Germline V gene sequence: CDR1 SGHKS, CDR2 YYEKEE (reference sequence). CDR3 length: 14 amino acids. Trimming pared 5 bases from V and 6 bases from J, leaving 15 bases between. The CDR3 is CASSVQQGGQPQHF. DNA of the CDR3: TGTGCCAGCAGTGTTCAGCAGGGCGGTCAGCCCCAGCATTTT. The whole variable domain, remainder taken from reference TRBV5-5 and TRBJ1-5, is DAGVTQSPTHLIKTRGQQVTLRCSPISGHKSVSWYQQVLGQGPQFIFQYYEKEERGRGNFPDRFSARQFPNYSSELNVNALLLGDSALYLCASSVQQGGQPQHFGDGTRLSIL.

The genes are TRBV3-1 and TRBJ1-1; D possibly corresponds to TRBD1 (5 bases). This CDR3 is 14 amino acids long. Germline V gene data show CDR1 as LGHDT and CDR2 as YNNKEL (reference sequence). Trimming stripped 5 bases from V and 4 bases from J, with 14 bases between. CDR3 coding DNA: TGTGCCAGCAGCGAAGCTGCAAGGGGCACTGAAGCTTTCTTT. Translation: CASSEAARGTEAFF.

This clonotype has only a few counts. This chain connects TRBV20-1 to TRBJ2-4, with TRBD2 matching over 12 bases. The CDR3 length is 16 residues. V shed 3 bases and J 3 bases; nucleotides not matched to a gene: 6. The germline V gene has CDR1 DFQATT and CDR2 SNEGSKA (reference sequence). Written as DNA, the CDR3 is TGCAGTGCTAGGGGGGGACTAGCGGGCCTCAAAAACATTCAGTACTTC. This translates into CSARGGLAGLKNIQYF.

The genes are TRBV12-3 or TRBV12-4 and TRBJ1-2, with D possibly being TRBD1 (6 bases). Trimming removed 6 bases from V and 7 bases from J, with 21 bases in between. The CDR3 has 15 amino acids. The CDR3: CASRDSGAQSAGYTF. The CDR3 DNA reads as TGTGCCAGCAGGGATTCAGGGGCCCAATCCGCTGGCTACACCTTC.

CDR3 DNA sequence: TGTGCCAGCAGCGGCAGGGGGTCTGAAGCTTTCTTT. Its protein product is CASSGRGSEAFF. The chain has TRBV28 and TRBJ1-1; TRBD1 agrees at 7 bases. After removal of 6 bases from V and 6 bases from J, the junction contained 4 bases not matched to a gene. The CDR3 length is 12 residues. In germline, CDR1 is MDHEN, CDR2 SYDVKM.